Presented here are 7 T cell receptor beta chains from one specimen sequenced in a study of cytomegalovirus exposure and HLA in healthy donors. The PCR was carried out with 60 Vbeta primers and 13 Jbeta primers. The repertoire was sequenced with immunoSEQ multiplex PCR; TCRdb's copy has only in-frame clones and lacks some. The table lists around 94,000 clones, approximately 82% of them singletons, with approximately 2.8% in the top ten. The sample consisted of PBMCs. Receptors were obtained from a man in his forties in good health and CMV-seronegative.

The chain recombines TRBV5-1 with TRBJ1-6, with TRBD1 as a possible D gene (5 bases). The CDR3 runs to 16 residues. Trimming left V 4 bases short and J 9 bases short, with 20 bases between. The germline gives CDR1 SGHRS, CDR2 YFSETQ. CDR3 amino acids: CASSGGVARETSPLHF. The CDR3 DNA sequence: TGCGCCAGCAGCGGGGGGGTGGCCAGGGAAACTTCACCCCTCCACTTT.

The gene calls are TRBV7-2 and TRBJ1-5; D not resolved. V was cut by 5 bases and J by 4 bases, with 18 bases left in between. The CDR3 covers 16 residues. CDR1 SGHTA and CDR2 FQGNSA come from the germline V gene. CDR3 loop: CASSPGGKDLNQPQHF. The CDR3 nucleotides read TGTGCCAGCAGCCCTGGTGGCAAAGATTTAAATCAGCCCCAGCATTTT. Supplemented by reference TRBV7-2 and TRBJ1-5, the full variable domain reads GAGVSQSPSNKVTEKGKDVELRCDPISGHTALYWYRQSLGQGLEFLIYFQGNSAPDKSGLPSDRFSAERTGGSVSTLTIQRTQQEDSAVYLCASSPGGKDLNQPQHFGDGTRLSIL.

The chain carries TRBV30 and TRBJ2-1; tentatively, D is TRBD2 (7 bases). The CDR3 is 14 residues long. Deletions cut 3 bases from V and 5 bases from J, with 14 bases between. The V gene's germline CDR1 is GTSNPN and CDR2 SVGIG (reference sequence). CDR3 in amino acids: CAWRMGAGDNEQFF. The CDR3, as DNA: TGTGCCTGGAGAATGGGGGCGGGGGACAATGAGCAGTTCTTC.

This clone was picked up a small number of times. The chain uses TRBV7-2 and TRBJ1-1; 8 nucleotides line up with TRBD1. The CDR3 spans 14 residues. V shed 8 bases, J shed 6 bases, and the junction held 11 bases outside the gene matches. Germline CDR1 and CDR2: SGHTA and FQGNSA. In DNA, the CDR3 is TGTGCCAGCCACAATCAGGGGGCTGTTGCTGAAGCTTTCTTT. Its protein product is CASHNQGAVAEAFF.

In its sample, this clone was seen a few times. The rearrangement links TRBV7-2 to TRBJ2-2; 8 bases agree with TRBD2. Trimming at V came to 4 bases and at J to 7 bases, leaving 5 bases not matched to a gene. The CDR3 is 14 amino acids. Germline values: CDR1 SGHTA, CDR2 FQGNSA. CDR3 region: CASSYGGAGGELFF. The CDR3 DNA sequence: TGTGCCAGCAGCTACGGGGGGGCCGGCGGGGAGCTGTTTTTT.

This chain connects TRBV7-9 to TRBJ2-7; unclear D gene. This CDR3 is built from 15 residues. Trimming shortened V by 3 bases and J by 0 bases, and 12 bases separated the two germline ends. The germline V gene has CDR1 SEHNR and CDR2 FQNEAQ (reference sequence). This CDR3 is CASSLPGFSSYEQYF. The CDR3 region has the DNA TGTGCCAGCAGCTTGCCAGGATTTTCCTCCTACGAGCAGTACTTC.

The genes are TRBV7-2 and TRBJ1-5; D is possibly TRBD1 (6 bases). The V and J ends lost 5 bases and 7 bases respectively, with 24 bases between them. The CDR3 covers 17 residues. Germline lookup yields CDR1 SGHTA and CDR2 FQGNSA. In nucleotides, the CDR3 is TGTGCCAGCAGCACCGGAGTAGGGCCAGGGGATGTGCAGCCCCAGCATTTT. Translated, it gives CASSTGVGPGDVQPQHF.